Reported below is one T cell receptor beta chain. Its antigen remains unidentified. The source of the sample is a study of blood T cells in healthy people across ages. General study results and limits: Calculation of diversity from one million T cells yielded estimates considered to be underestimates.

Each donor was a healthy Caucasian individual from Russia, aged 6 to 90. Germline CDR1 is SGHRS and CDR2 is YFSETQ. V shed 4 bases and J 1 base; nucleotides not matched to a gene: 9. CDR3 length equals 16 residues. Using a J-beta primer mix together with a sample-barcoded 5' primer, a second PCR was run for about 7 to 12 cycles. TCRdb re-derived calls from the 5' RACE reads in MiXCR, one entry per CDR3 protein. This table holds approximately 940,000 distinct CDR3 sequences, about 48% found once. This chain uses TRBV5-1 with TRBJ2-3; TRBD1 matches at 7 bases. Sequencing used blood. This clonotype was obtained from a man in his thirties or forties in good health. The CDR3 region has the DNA TGCGCCAGCAGCACCTCGACAGGGAGTGGCACAGATACGCAGTATTTT. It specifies CASSTSTGSGTDTQYF.